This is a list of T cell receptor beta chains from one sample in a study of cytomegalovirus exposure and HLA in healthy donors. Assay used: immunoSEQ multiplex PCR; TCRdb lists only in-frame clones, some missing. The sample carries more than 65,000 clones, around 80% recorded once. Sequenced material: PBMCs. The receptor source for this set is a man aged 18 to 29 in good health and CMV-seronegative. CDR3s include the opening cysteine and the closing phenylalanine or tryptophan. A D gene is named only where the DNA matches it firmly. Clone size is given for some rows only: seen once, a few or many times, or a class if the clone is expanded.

CDR3 protein: CASRDSGADTEAFF
CDR3 DNA: TGTGCCAGCAGGGATTCAGGGGCGGACACTGAAGCTTTCTTT
D gene: NA
V gene: TRBV25-1
J gene: TRBJ1-1
CDR3 length: 14
clone size: NA

CDR3 protein: CASSLTGQGEKLFF
CDR3 DNA: TGCGCCAGCAGCTTGACAGGGCAGGGAGAAAAACTGTTTTTT
D gene: NA
V gene: TRBV5-1
J gene: TRBJ1-4
CDR3 length: 14
clone size: NA

CDR3 protein: CASSSFYNEQFF
CDR3 DNA: TGCGCCAGCAGCTCATTTTACAATGAGCAGTTCTTC
D gene: NA
V gene: TRBV5-1
J gene: TRBJ2-1
CDR3 length: 12
clone size: NA

CDR3 protein: CASSLGGGNEPQHF
CDR3 DNA: TGTGCCAGCAGCCTCGGGGGGGGGAATGAGCCCCAGCATTTT
D gene: NA
V gene: TRBV28
J gene: TRBJ1-5
CDR3 length: 14
clone size: NA

CDR3 protein: CAWSALSGRGEQYF
CDR3 DNA: TGTGCCTGGAGTGCTCTTAGCGGGAGGGGAGAGCAGTACTTC
D gene: TRBD2
V gene: TRBV30
J gene: TRBJ2-7
CDR3 length: 14
clone size: few

CDR3 protein: CASSRGGRDRAYEQYF
CDR3 DNA: TGTGCCAGCAGCCGGGGGGGTCGGGACAGGGCTTACGAGCAGTACTTC
D gene: NA
V gene: TRBV11-2
J gene: TRBJ2-7
CDR3 length: 16
clone size: NA

CDR3 protein: CTSSLGRARFFF
CDR3 DNA: TGTACCAGCAGCTTAGGCAGGGCACGCTTTTTCTTC
D gene: NA
V gene: TRBV7-9
J gene: TRBJ1-2
CDR3 length: 12
clone size: NA

CDR3 protein: CASSALAGQVNTEAFF
CDR3 DNA: TGTGCCAGCAGCGCACTAGCCGGACAGGTGAACACTGAAGCTTTCTTT
D gene: TRBD1
V gene: TRBV9
J gene: TRBJ1-1
CDR3 length: 16
clone size: NA

CDR3 protein: CASSQQQGIYEQYF
CDR3 DNA: TGCGCCAGCAGCCAACAACAGGGTATTTACGAGCAGTACTTC
D gene: NA
V gene: TRBV4-1
J gene: TRBJ2-7
CDR3 length: 14
clone size: NA

CDR3 protein: CASSPGGRTVGHEQYF
CDR3 DNA: TGTGCCAGCAGTCCCGGAGGTCGCACCGTGGGTCACGAGCAGTACTTC
D gene: NA
V gene: TRBV5-4
J gene: TRBJ2-7
CDR3 length: 16
clone size: NA

CDR3 protein: CASSLQAGLAVDTQYF
CDR3 DNA: TGTGCCAGCAGCCTTCAGGCGGGACTAGCGGTAGATACGCAGTATTTT
D gene: TRBD2
V gene: TRBV5-5
J gene: TRBJ2-3
CDR3 length: 16
clone size: NA

CDR3 protein: CASSGRRQGDTDTQYF
CDR3 DNA: TGTGCCAGCAGCGGTCGACGCCAGGGGGATACAGATACGCAGTATTTT
D gene: TRBD1
V gene: TRBV7-9
J gene: TRBJ2-3
CDR3 length: 16
clone size: once

CDR3 protein: CASSDSPTGNNSPLHF
CDR3 DNA: TGTGCCAGCAGTGACTCACCAACAGGGAATAATTCACCCCTCCACTTT
D gene: NA
V gene: TRBV9
J gene: TRBJ1-6
CDR3 length: 16
clone size: NA

CDR3 protein: CASSLERLGAGGSTDTQYF
CDR3 DNA: TGTGCCAGCAGCTTAGAACGACTCGGAGCGGGGGGGAGCACAGATACGCAGTATTTT
D gene: TRBD2
V gene: TRBV7-9
J gene: TRBJ2-3
CDR3 length: 19
clone size: once

CDR3 protein: CASSGQLSTEAFF
CDR3 DNA: TGTGCCAGCAGCGGACAATTGAGCACTGAAGCTTTCTTT
D gene: NA
V gene: TRBV9
J gene: TRBJ1-1
CDR3 length: 13
clone size: NA

CDR3 protein: CASRANGQGVYEQYF
CDR3 DNA: TGTGCCAGTAGGGCAAATGGGCAAGGGGTCTACGAGCAGTACTTC
D gene: NA
V gene: TRBV19
J gene: TRBJ2-7
CDR3 length: 15
clone size: once

CDR3 protein: CARSLVLAGDYTDTQYF
CDR3 DNA: TGTGCCAGAAGCTTGGTGTTAGCGGGAGACTATACAGATACGCAGTATTTT
D gene: TRBD2
V gene: TRBV5-3
J gene: TRBJ2-3
CDR3 length: 17
clone size: NA

CDR3 protein: CASQSYEGVYTGELFF
CDR3 DNA: TGTGCCAGCCAGTCGTATGAAGGGGTGTATACCGGGGAGCTGTTTTTT
D gene: NA
V gene: TRBV2
J gene: TRBJ2-2
CDR3 length: 16
clone size: NA

CDR3 protein: CASSRRTGKVETQYF
CDR3 DNA: TGTGCCAGCAGTCGACGGACAGGAAAAGTCGAGACCCAGTACTTC
D gene: TRBD1
V gene: TRBV6-5
J gene: TRBJ2-5
CDR3 length: 15
clone size: NA

CDR3 protein: CASTRGQRIQETQYF
CDR3 DNA: TGCGCCAGCACCCGTGGACAGCGCATACAAGAGACCCAGTACTTC
D gene: NA
V gene: TRBV5-1
J gene: TRBJ2-5
CDR3 length: 15
clone size: NA

CDR3 protein: CASSMQGFSYTF
CDR3 DNA: TGTGCCAGCAGTATGCAGGGGTTCAGCTACACCTTC
D gene: NA
V gene: TRBV28
J gene: TRBJ1-2
CDR3 length: 12
clone size: once

CDR3 protein: CASSEQGGGGNTIYF
CDR3 DNA: TGTGCCAGCAGTGAACAGGGGGGAGGTGGAAACACCATATATTTT
D gene: TRBD1
V gene: TRBV6-1
J gene: TRBJ1-3
CDR3 length: 15
clone size: few

CDR3 protein: CASSTDRARELFF
CDR3 DNA: TGTGCCAGCAGTACGGACAGGGCTAGGGAGCTGTTTTTT
D gene: TRBD1
V gene: TRBV6-5
J gene: TRBJ2-2
CDR3 length: 13
clone size: NA

CDR3 protein: CASSFVTDTQYF
CDR3 DNA: TGTGCCAGCAGCTTCGTGACAGATACGCAGTATTTT
D gene: NA
V gene: TRBV5-6
J gene: TRBJ2-3
CDR3 length: 12
clone size: NA

CDR3 protein: CASKIGHPDSYEQYF
CDR3 DNA: TGTGCCAGCAAAATCGGACACCCAGACTCCTACGAGCAGTACTTC
D gene: NA
V gene: TRBV6-5
J gene: TRBJ2-7
CDR3 length: 15
clone size: few

CDR3 protein: CASRVGLAVTDTQYF
CDR3 DNA: TGTGCCAGCAGGGTGGGACTAGCGGTCACAGATACGCAGTATTTT
D gene: TRBD2
V gene: TRBV2
J gene: TRBJ2-3
CDR3 length: 15
clone size: NA

CDR3 protein: CASSEQGAGANVLTF
CDR3 DNA: TGTGCCAGCAGTGAACAGGGGGCTGGGGCCAACGTCCTGACTTTC
D gene: TRBD1
V gene: TRBV6-1
J gene: TRBJ2-6
CDR3 length: 15
clone size: many

CDR3 protein: CASSFGLAGLLNYEQYF
CDR3 DNA: TGTGCCAGCAGTTTCGGACTAGCGGGCCTCTTAAACTACGAGCAGTACTTC
D gene: TRBD2
V gene: TRBV27
J gene: TRBJ2-7
CDR3 length: 17
clone size: NA

CDR3 protein: CASTTSGKSYEQYF
CDR3 DNA: TGTGCCAGCACAACTAGCGGGAAGTCATACGAGCAGTACTTC
D gene: TRBD2
V gene: TRBV2
J gene: TRBJ2-7
CDR3 length: 14
clone size: NA

CDR3 protein: CASSSRGVVNTEAFF
CDR3 DNA: TGTGCCAGCAGTTCCAGGGGGGTGGTGAACACTGAAGCTTTCTTT
D gene: TRBD1
V gene: TRBV6-5
J gene: TRBJ1-1
CDR3 length: 15
clone size: NA

CDR3 protein: CASSIAYRQGVTQDYNEQFF
CDR3 DNA: TGTGCCAGCAGCATTGCATATCGACAGGGAGTTACTCAGGATTACAATGAGCAGTTCTTC
D gene: TRBD1
V gene: TRBV5-4
J gene: TRBJ2-1
CDR3 length: 20
clone size: NA

CDR3 protein: CSAGQGVYTGELFF
CDR3 DNA: TGCAGCGCCGGACAGGGGGTTTACACCGGGGAGCTGTTTTTT
D gene: TRBD1
V gene: TRBV29-1
J gene: TRBJ2-2
CDR3 length: 14
clone size: NA

CDR3 protein: CASSGTANSPLHF
CDR3 DNA: TGTGCCAGCAGCGGGACAGCTAATTCACCCCTCCACTTT
D gene: NA
V gene: TRBV9
J gene: TRBJ1-6
CDR3 length: 13
clone size: NA

CDR3 protein: CASSEGGRYEQYF
CDR3 DNA: TGTGCCAGCAGCGAAGGGGGCAGATACGAGCAGTACTTC
D gene: TRBD1
V gene: TRBV7-3
J gene: TRBJ2-7
CDR3 length: 13
clone size: NA

CDR3 protein: CASRLQGSTDTQYF
CDR3 DNA: TGTGCCAGCAGATTACAGGGATCTACAGATACGCAGTATTTT
D gene: NA
V gene: TRBV28
J gene: TRBJ2-3
CDR3 length: 14
clone size: once

CDR3 protein: CASSQVGQGWTEAFF
CDR3 DNA: TGCGCCAGCAGCCAAGTTGGACAGGGGTGGACTGAAGCTTTCTTT
D gene: TRBD1
V gene: TRBV4-1
J gene: TRBJ1-1
CDR3 length: 15
clone size: NA

CDR3 protein: CASSLAGSNTGELFF
CDR3 DNA: TGTGCCAGCAGCTTGGCGGGGTCGAACACCGGGGAGCTGTTTTTT
D gene: NA
V gene: TRBV5-4
J gene: TRBJ2-2
CDR3 length: 15
clone size: once

CDR3 protein: CASSRQTGTGAYNSPLHF
CDR3 DNA: TGTGCCAGCAGCCGCCAAACCGGGACAGGGGCATACAATTCACCCCTCCACTTT
D gene: TRBD1
V gene: TRBV5-5
J gene: TRBJ1-6
CDR3 length: 18
clone size: NA

CDR3 protein: CASSDFTAYEQYF
CDR3 DNA: TGTGCCAGCAGTGATTTCACGGCCTACGAGCAGTACTTC
D gene: NA
V gene: TRBV2
J gene: TRBJ2-7
CDR3 length: 13
clone size: once

CDR3 protein: CASSLGGSLNEKLFF
CDR3 DNA: TGCGCCAGCAGCTTGGGGGGCAGCTTAAATGAAAAACTGTTTTTT
D gene: NA
V gene: TRBV5-1
J gene: TRBJ1-4
CDR3 length: 15
clone size: NA

CDR3 protein: CASSLKQGMNTEAFF
CDR3 DNA: TGTGCCAGCTCACTTAAACAGGGGATGAACACTGAAGCTTTCTTT
D gene: TRBD1
V gene: TRBV18
J gene: TRBJ1-1
CDR3 length: 15
clone size: NA

CDR3 protein: CASSFEGSSYNEQFF
CDR3 DNA: TGCGCCAGCAGCTTTGAGGGTTCATCCTACAATGAGCAGTTCTTC
D gene: NA
V gene: TRBV5-1
J gene: TRBJ2-1
CDR3 length: 15
clone size: NA

CDR3 protein: CASSVGGRETQYF
CDR3 DNA: TGTGCCAGCAGCGTAGGGGGGCGGGAGACCCAGTACTTC
D gene: NA
V gene: TRBV9
J gene: TRBJ2-5
CDR3 length: 13
clone size: few

CDR3 protein: CASSLSLAGGSREQFF
CDR3 DNA: TGTGCCAGCAGCTTAAGTCTAGCGGGGGGCAGTAGGGAGCAGTTCTTC
D gene: TRBD2
V gene: TRBV7-3
J gene: TRBJ2-1
CDR3 length: 16
clone size: once

CDR3 protein: CAWSAGTSGYEQYF
CDR3 DNA: TGTGCCTGGAGTGCCGGGACTAGTGGGTACGAGCAGTACTTC
D gene: TRBD2
V gene: TRBV30
J gene: TRBJ2-7
CDR3 length: 14
clone size: NA

CDR3 protein: CASSFSYNEQFF
CDR3 DNA: TGTGCCAGCAGCTTTTCCTATAATGAGCAGTTCTTC
D gene: NA
V gene: TRBV7-2
J gene: TRBJ2-1
CDR3 length: 12
clone size: NA

CDR3 protein: CASSLSRTGTEQYF
CDR3 DNA: TGTGCCAGCAGTTTAAGCCGGACAGGTACCGAGCAGTACTTC
D gene: TRBD1
V gene: TRBV27
J gene: TRBJ2-7
CDR3 length: 14
clone size: NA

CDR3 protein: CASSARDRVPYEQYF
CDR3 DNA: TGTGCCAGCAGTGCCCGGGACAGGGTACCCTACGAGCAGTACTTC
D gene: TRBD1
V gene: TRBV25-1
J gene: TRBJ2-7
CDR3 length: 15
clone size: NA